This entry lists 19 T cell receptor beta chains sequenced from one sample in a study of early T cells in non-severe SARS-CoV-2 infection. TCRdb processed the 5' RACE reads anew with MiXCR; each CDR3 protein has one entry. The data show fewer than 100,000 distinct CDR3 sequences, about 16% seen once. Input material: whole blood. These receptors were collected from an adult who was a healthcare worker with PCR-confirmed SARS-CoV-2 infection or an uninfected control (not recorded which).

This clonotype has just a few counts. The chain combines TRBV21-1 with TRBJ2-1; the D call TRBD1 from the table was never checked on the DNA. TRBV21-1 is tagged as a pseudogene. CDR3 length: 12 amino acids. The CDR3 protein is CASTRGPNEQFF. The CDR3 DNA follows: TGTGCCAGCACCCGGGGACCCAATGAGCAGTTCTTC.

This clonotype was counted only a few times. This chain connects TRBV7-6 to TRBJ2-7, with a possible D match to TRBD2 (6 bases). This CDR3 region has 15 residues. V was clipped by 5 bases and J by 0 bases, with 14 bases between them. CDR1 is SGHVS and CDR2 is FNYEAQ in the germline V gene. The CDR3 reads CASSPRGSRSYEQYF. The CDR3 DNA reads TGTGCCAGCAGCCCCCGGGGGAGCCGCTCCTACGAGCAGTACTTC.

This sequence joins TRBV9 and TRBJ1-4; D is uncertain. The CDR3 runs to 17 residues. V was trimmed by 1 base and J by 0 bases, leaving 13 bases between them. CDR1 is SGDLS, CDR2 YYNGEE, per germline. The CDR3 nucleotides read TGTGCCAGCAGCGTAAATGGAGACCCTGCAACTAATGAAAAACTGTTTTTT. Translating gives CASSVNGDPATNEKLFF.

The V gene is TRBV5-6, the J gene TRBJ1-2, with no clear D. Germline V gene sequence: CDR1 SGHDT, CDR2 YYEEEE. The CDR3 contains 13 residues. The V and J ends lost 1 base and 7 bases respectively, with 11 bases between them. Written as DNA, the CDR3 is TGTGCCAGCAGCTTGCGCACGCACAGTGGCTACACCTTC. The encoded protein is CASSLRTHSGYTF.

V is TRBV29-1 and J is TRBJ2-5, with TRBD1 matching over 8 bases. CDR1 and CDR2 from the germline V gene are SQVTM and ANQGSEA. V was clipped by 4 bases and J by 5 bases; unmatched bases: 3. This CDR3 spans 12 amino acids. This chain's CDR3 is CSVGTGTETQYF. The CDR3 DNA reads as TGCAGCGTTGGGACAGGGACGGAGACCCAGTACTTC.

The V call is TRBV29-1, the J call TRBJ2-5, with 12 bases aligning to TRBD2. Germline V CDR1 and CDR2: SQVTM, ANQGSEA. J lost 5 bases, V lost 6 bases, and 13 bases had no gene match. The CDR3 contains 16 residues. The chain's CDR3 is CSVGAGLAGGPETQYF. CDR3 nucleotides: TGCAGCGTAGGGGCGGGGCTAGCGGGAGGGCCGGAGACCCAGTACTTC. Using reference TRBV29-1 and TRBJ2-5 for the parts outside the CDR3, the full variable domain is SAVISQKPSRDICQRGTSLTIQCQVDSQVTMMFWYRQQPGQSLTLIATANQGSEATYESGFVIDKFPISRPNLTFSTLTVSNMSPEDSSIYLCSVGAGLAGGPETQYFGPGTRLLVL.

The chain links TRBV11-1 to TRBJ2-7; D possibly corresponds to TRBD2 (5 bases). The germline CDR1 and CDR2 sequences are SGHAT and FQDESV (reference sequence). V lost 5 bases, J lost 7 bases, and 12 bases lay in between. The CDR3 covers 12 residues. Written as DNA, the CDR3 is TGTGCCAGCAGCCGACCTACGGGAGAGCAGTACTTC. It is translated as CASSRPTGEQYF.

This clonotype was counted a few times. The genes are TRBV3-1 and TRBJ2-2; D is possibly TRBD1 (5 bases). In germline, CDR1 is LGHDT, CDR2 YNNKEL (reference sequence). Trimming stripped 2 bases from V and 2 bases from J, with 6 bases between. The CDR3 contains 14 residues. The CDR3 sequence: CASSQRGNTGELFF. CDR3 in DNA: TGTGCCAGCAGCCAAAGGGGCAACACCGGGGAGCTGTTTTTT.

The DNA of the CDR3 is TGCAGTGCTAACTTTCAGCGGGAGGGCTTCTGGAATGAGCAGTTCTTC. It is translated as CSANFQREGFWNEQFF. The gene calls are TRBV20-1 and TRBJ2-1; 10 nucleotides align to TRBD2. Germline CDR1 is DFQATT and CDR2 is SNEGSKA (reference sequence). V lost 4 bases, J lost 7 bases, and 13 bases stayed unmatched. The CDR3 extends over 16 amino acids.

A few counts support this clonotype. The chain recombines TRBV27 with TRBJ1-5, with D possibly being TRBD1 (5 bases). This CDR3 comprises 14 residues. V lost 8 bases to trimming and J lost 5 bases, with 16 bases between them. CDR1 and CDR2 from the germline V gene are MNHEY and SMNVEV (reference sequence). The CDR3 protein is CASAWAGRDQPQHF. The CDR3 bases are TGTGCCAGCGCCTGGGCAGGGAGGGATCAGCCCCAGCATTTT.

This clonotype was found a few times. The CDR3 reads CASSVLGGNTEAFF. Here the CDR3 DNA reads TGTGCCAGCAGTGTTCTTGGAGGGAACACTGAAGCTTTCTTT. The chain uses TRBV2 and TRBJ1-1; D gene ambiguous. V gave up 4 bases and J gave up 1 base, with 10 bases separating them. From germline, CDR1 is SNHLY and CDR2 FYNNEI. The CDR3 is 14 amino acids.

This clonotype came up a few times. The genes are TRBV9 and TRBJ2-5; 8 nucleotides line up with TRBD1. The CDR3 runs to 14 residues. The J segment lost 2 bases and the V segment lost 2 bases, leaving 2 bases of the junction unmatched. CDR1 SGDLS and CDR2 YYNGEE come from the germline V gene. DNA of the CDR3: TGTGCCAGCAGCGTCACAGGGGGTCAAGAGACCCAGTACTTC. This translates into CASSVTGGQETQYF.

This clonotype was observed a handful of times. CDR3 nucleotides: TGTGCCAGCAGTGAATGGGCTTCTCTGGAGGAAAAACTGTTTTTT. It specifies CASSEWASLEEKLFF. The chain uses TRBV25-1 and TRBJ1-4; no firm D call. Germline V gene sequence: CDR1 MGHDK, CDR2 SYGVNS. V dropped 1 base and J dropped 8 bases, with 14 bases sitting between them. This CDR3 has 15 residues.

The chain couples TRBV10-3 to TRBJ2-7; the match to TRBD1 covers 7 bases. This CDR3 comprises 14 residues. J was trimmed by 2 bases and V by 7 bases; bases with no gene match: 8. Germline CDR1 ENHRY, CDR2 SYGVKD. The CDR3 DNA sequence: TGTGCCATCATGGGGCAGGGGGTCCCCTACGAGCAGTACTTC. Translated: CAIMGQGVPYEQYF.

This clonotype was observed a handful of times. The chain is built from TRBV12-3 or TRBV12-4 and TRBJ2-2, with D possibly being TRBD1 (6 bases). V lost 7 bases, J lost 7 bases, and 16 bases lay in between. There are 14 residues in the CDR3. The CDR3 reads CASNYRVLGGELFF. CDR3 DNA sequence: TGTGCCAGCAACTACAGGGTCCTTGGCGGGGAGCTGTTTTTT.

This clonotype appeared a few times. The CDR3 here is CASNSGTGGPDTQYF. CDR3 nucleotides: TGTGCCAGCAACTCCGGGACAGGGGGACCAGATACGCAGTATTTT. This chain uses TRBV11-2 with TRBJ2-3; 11 nucleotides align to TRBD1. This CDR3 spans 15 amino acids. Germline lookup yields CDR1 SGHAT and CDR2 FQNNGV. Unmatched junction bases numbered 7, after V lost 7 bases and J lost 4 bases.

J is TRBJ2-1 and V is TRBV18; D call uncertain. Trimming cost V 3 bases and J 5 bases, with 11 bases left between them. The CDR3 sequence is 14 residues long. Per the germline V gene, CDR1 is KGHSH and CDR2 is LQKENI. The CDR3 is CASSPALVHNEQFF. The CDR3, as DNA: TGTGCCAGCTCACCTGCCCTAGTCCACAATGAGCAGTTCTTC.

This clonotype appeared many times. V gene TRBV5-1 combines with J gene TRBJ2-2; TRBD1 is a possible D gene (6 bases). The CDR3 has 14 residues. V lost 2 bases, J lost 2 bases, and 7 bases lay in between. The germline CDR1 and CDR2 sequences are SGHRS and YFSETQ. As DNA, the CDR3 is TGCGCCAGCAGCTTCGGGACAAACACCGGGGAGCTGTTTTTT. The encoded protein is CASSFGTNTGELFF.

This clonotype came up a few times. The CDR3 DNA reads as TGTGCCTGGAGTTTGGGGGTTGACATTCAGTACTTC. This encodes CAWSLGVDIQYF. The chain carries TRBV30 and TRBJ2-4, with D possibly being TRBD1 or TRBD2 (5 bases each). Deletions cut 2 bases from V and 8 bases from J, with 10 bases between. The CDR3 covers 12 residues. Per germline, CDR1 GTSNPN and CDR2 SVGIG (reference sequence).